The sequence of this T cell receptor beta chain was determined in a study of early T cells in non-severe SARS-CoV-2 infection. Study at large: From unsorted whole blood, bulk RNA was sequenced, and the chains remained unpaired. Findings and limits, study-wide: Sequences matched to VDJdb favored anti-spike CD8 responses, while private and CD4 specificities were missed.

Individual cDNA molecules were tagged with unique molecular identifiers, the study reported. Each CDR3 protein gets one entry after TCRdb re-called the 5' RACE reads with MiXCR. The data contain tens of thousands of distinct CDR3 sequences, roughly a tenth of them singletons. The length of the CDR3 is 14 residues. Germline V gene sequence: CDR1 DFQATT, CDR2 SNEGSKA (reference sequence). Deletions cut 2 bases from V and 3 bases from J, with 11 bases between. As concerns this clonotype: Antigen specificity is unknown.

This chain joins TRBV20-1 and TRBJ1-5; D is possibly TRBD1 (6 bases). The sequencing sample was made of whole blood. This TCR was sampled from an adult who was a healthcare worker with PCR-confirmed SARS-CoV-2 infection or an uninfected control (not recorded which). The chain's CDR3 is CSARSDRLNQPQHF. In nucleotides, the CDR3 is TGCAGTGCTAGAAGCGACAGGCTCAATCAGCCCCAGCATTTT.